This TCR beta chain was identified in a study of blood T cell repertoires in COVID-19. On the study more broadly: Samples taken during acute and convalescent COVID-19 were collected in the United States, Italy and Spain.

Germline V lookup: CDR1 MNHEY, CDR2 SMNVEV (reference sequence). This CDR3 is built from 12 residues. The V end was cut by 10 bases, the J end by 9 bases, with 16 bases between. Methods used by the authors: Estimation of nucleated cell counts relied on the amplification of reference gene primers. Some clones are missing from TCRdb's copy, which holds only in-frame ones; the method was immunoSEQ multiplex PCR. V, J and clone size are those of that table, while D and trimming were read from the DNA. The sample records 35,000 to 50,000 clones, around 84% being singletons. This TCR was sampled from a man between 65 and 85 years old with acute or convalescent COVID-19. The sample was peripheral blood. The chain joins TRBV27 to TRBJ1-5, with a tentative D call TRBD1 (6 bases). CDR3 bases: TGTGCCACCTCGGAAGGCAGGGGGCCCCAGCATTTT. Protein: CATSEGRGPQHF.